This TCR beta chain was captured in a study of shared clonotypes between healthy human individuals. Study summary: There were three CD4 naive, three CD4 memory, two CD8 naive and one CD8 memory plates per donor.

The naive CD8 fraction comprised CD45RO-negative cells positively selected for CCR7 and excluded terminally differentiated effector memory CD45RA+ cells. Donation came from healthy HIV-negative adults that had no recent acute infections or vaccinations. Points on this clone: What it binds is not known.

This table comes from immunoSEQ multiplex PCR, and its TCRdb copy is limited to in-frame clones, with some not included. The sample lists about 2.2 million clones, approximately 94% occurring once. This CDR3 comprises 14 residues. V was trimmed by 6 bases and J by 2 bases, leaving 11 bases between them. Looked up from germline, CDR1 is SGHAT and CDR2 is FQNNGV. Overall study results and limits: Only blood was sampled; tissue repertoires likely differ.

The sequence was collected from a man between 18 and 35 years old in good health. Some clones in this sample may be carry-over from other donors' samples. This rearrangement joins TRBV11-2 to TRBJ1-3; D gene unclear. Material: naive CD8+ T cells from PBMCs. In DNA, the CDR3 is TGTGCCAGCAGTCTAGAGGGTACTGGAAACACCATATATTTT. Protein: CASSLEGTGNTIYF.